A single sample is the source of the 17 T cell receptor beta chains below, sequenced in a study of T-cell reconstitution after alpha-beta-depleted transplantation in children. TCRbeta library preparation incorporated unique molecular identifiers. TCRdb fed the PCR reads into MiXCR, producing one record per CDR3 protein. The profile shows about 240,000 distinct CDR3 sequences, about 23% of them singletons. The source was PBMCs, collected before TCRalphabeta/CD19-depleted stem cell transplant. These receptors were obtained from a girl aged 2 to 9 with Fanconi anemia, due to receive a stem cell transplant.

This clonotype was recorded many times. This sequence joins TRBV20-1 and TRBJ1-5, with TRBD1 as a possible D gene (6 bases). Trimming cost V 0 bases and J 1 base, with 13 bases left between them. This CDR3 contains 16 residues. Germline V lookup: CDR1 DFQATT, CDR2 SNEGSKA (reference sequence). CDR3 bases: TGCAGTGCTAGAGATCTGGGCAGGGGAAGCAATCAGCCCCAGCATTTT. Translating gives CSARDLGRGSNQPQHF.

This clonotype was counted a few times. The chain uses TRBV7-2 and TRBJ2-3; the match to TRBD2 covers 12 bases. The CDR3 has 17 amino acids. V lost 2 bases and J lost 0; bases outside the gene matches: 3. Germline CDR1 is SGHTA and CDR2 is FQGNSA. The CDR3 here is CASSLRLAGVSTDTQYF. DNA of the CDR3: TGTGCCAGCAGCTTACGACTAGCGGGGGTGAGCACAGATACGCAGTATTTT.

The table lists this clonotype with many counts. The J gene is TRBJ1-2, the V gene TRBV20-1; D gene ambiguous. Trimming left V 0 bases short and J 4 bases short, with 15 bases between. Per germline, CDR1 DFQATT and CDR2 SNEGSKA (reference sequence). This CDR3 has 15 amino acids. DNA of the CDR3: TGCAGTGCTAGAGATCACGGGGTGGCGGTCTATGGCTACACCTTC. Protein sequence: CSARDHGVAVYGYTF.

Ten or more counts support this clonotype. This sequence joins TRBV29-1 and TRBJ2-7; 9 nucleotides align to TRBD1. The CDR3 consists of 12 residues. Trimming removed 6 bases from V and 2 bases from J; junction bases left unmatched: 2. Germline CDR1 is SQVTM and CDR2 is ANQGSEA. The CDR3 loop is CSVTGGTYEQYF. CDR3 DNA sequence: TGCAGCGTGACAGGGGGTACCTACGAGCAGTACTTC.

This clonotype was observed a handful of times. This sequence joins TRBV29-1 and TRBJ2-5; no clear D gene. V was pared by 1 base and J by 4 bases, with 13 bases between. The CDR3 spans 14 residues. Germline values: CDR1 SQVTM, CDR2 ANQGSEA. This chain's CDR3 is CSVEAWQWAETQYF. As DNA, the CDR3 is TGCAGCGTTGAAGCGTGGCAGTGGGCAGAGACCCAGTACTTC.

In the case of this clonotype: Mismatch with germline at one junction end may stem from a read error. The chain carries TRBV20-1 and TRBJ1-4; 7 nucleotides line up with TRBD1. The germline CDR1 and CDR2 sequences are DFQATT and SNEGSKA (reference sequence). CDR3 length equals 12 residues. CDR3 coding DNA: TGCAGTGCTAGAGATCCGCGACAGGGCGTGATCTTT. Its protein product is CSARDPRQGVIF.

This clonotype was counted many times. The V and J genes are TRBV4-2 and TRBJ2-4; D may correspond to TRBD1 or TRBD2 (5 bases each). CDR1 LGHNA and CDR2 YNFKEQ come from the germline V gene. V lost 6 bases and J lost 0, with 15 bases in between. The CDR3 covers 16 residues. The CDR3 DNA is TGTGCCAGCAGGGCAAGAGGGGACCTAGCCAAAAACATTCAGTACTTC. Translation gives CASRARGDLAKNIQYF.

The genes are TRBV4-1 and TRBJ2-7, with 7 bases fitting TRBD1. Trimming at V came to 1 base and at J to 4 bases, leaving 7 bases not matched to a gene. From germline, CDR1 is MGHRA and CDR2 YSYEKL. The CDR3 length is 15 residues. CDR3 sequence reads: CASSQAETGYYEQYF. CDR3 DNA: TGCGCCAGCAGCCAAGCAGAGACAGGGTATTACGAGCAGTACTTC.

The rearrangement links TRBV12-3 or TRBV12-4 to TRBJ1-5, with a possible D match to TRBD1 (6 bases). Trimming removed 2 bases at V and 3 bases at J, with 17 bases between. The CDR3 is made up of 17 amino acids. CDR3 amino acids: CASSLLGRGGYNQPQHF. In DNA, the CDR3 is TGTGCCAGCAGTTTATTGGGCAGGGGAGGCTACAATCAGCCCCAGCATTTT.

This clonotype was counted a few times. The CDR3 sequence: CSARALAESYNEQFF. The CDR3, as DNA: TGCAGTGCTAGAGCTCTAGCGGAGTCCTACAATGAGCAGTTCTTC. The chain carries TRBV20-1 and TRBJ2-1, with 7 bases identical to TRBD2. This CDR3 spans 15 amino acids. V shed 1 base and J 1 base; nucleotides not matched to a gene: 4. Germline CDR1 reads DFQATT; CDR2 reads SNEGSKA (reference sequence).

This rearrangement joins TRBV20-1 to TRBJ2-7; weak D call: TRBD1 (5 bases). The CDR3 loop spans 14 amino acids. Trimming removed 0 bases from V and 3 bases from J, with 12 bases in between. CDR1 and CDR2 (germline): DFQATT, SNEGSKA (reference sequence). Here the CDR3 reads CSARDPPGFYEQYF. In nucleotides, the CDR3 is TGCAGTGCTAGAGATCCCCCAGGGTTCTACGAGCAGTACTTC.

V gene TRBV12-3 or TRBV12-4 combines with J gene TRBJ1-5, with 10 positions matching TRBD1. This CDR3 is built from 18 residues. The junction had 18 bases not matched to a gene; V was cut back by 7 bases and J by 6 bases. The CDR3: CASTYRQGAPTGVQPQHF. CDR3 nucleotide sequence: TGTGCCAGCACCTATCGACAGGGGGCTCCGACAGGGGTTCAGCCCCAGCATTTT.

Only a few counts were recorded for this clonotype. The chain combines TRBV12-3 or TRBV12-4 with TRBJ2-2, with TRBD2 matching over 14 bases. The CDR3 consists of 19 residues. V was pared by 6 bases and J by 0 bases, with 9 bases of the junction left unmatched. CDR3: CASRLAGTSGSPNTGELFF. CDR3 bases: TGTGCCAGCAGGCTCGCCGGGACTAGCGGGAGTCCGAACACCGGGGAGCTGTTTTTT.

This clonotype occurred many times. The genes are TRBV12-3 or TRBV12-4 and TRBJ2-7; D unclear. Trimming cost V 3 bases and J 0 bases, with 9 bases left between them. This CDR3 is 14 amino acids long. The CDR3 region has the DNA TGTGCCAGCAGTTTGTCAGGAATCTCCTACGAGCAGTACTTC. Protein product: CASSLSGISYEQYF.

This clonotype was picked up many times. The V gene is TRBV7-9, the J gene TRBJ2-7, with 10 bases fitting TRBD1. CDR1 is SEHNR, CDR2 FQNEAQ, per germline (reference sequence). There are 15 residues in the CDR3. J was trimmed by 5 bases and V by 4 bases; bases with no gene match: 8. Here the CDR3 DNA reads TGTGCCAGCAGCTCTGTCGGGACAGGGGTAAACGAGCAGTACTTC. Protein sequence: CASSSVGTGVNEQYF. Full variable domain (missing parts from reference TRBV7-9 and TRBJ2-7): DTGVSQNPRHKITKRGQNVTFRCDPISEHNRLYWYRQTLGQGPEFLTYFQNEAQLEKSRLLSDRFSAERPKGSFSTLEIQRTEQGDSAMYLCASSSVGTGVNEQYFGPGTRLTVT.

The chain couples TRBV18 to TRBJ2-7; TRBD2 agrees at 12 bases. V gave up 6 bases and J gave up 4 bases; unmatched junction bases: 4. Germline V gene data show CDR1 as KGHSH and CDR2 as LQKENI. This CDR3 has 14 amino acids. CDR3 protein: CASSTSGSFYEQYF. The CDR3 nucleotides read TGTGCCAGCTCGACTAGCGGGAGTTTTTACGAGCAGTACTTC.

Only a few counts were recorded for this clonotype. The DNA for the CDR3 is TGTGCCAGCAGCGTAGGGGGACAGCTGAACACTGAAGCTTTCTTT. It codes for CASSVGGQLNTEAFF. This sequence joins TRBV9 and TRBJ1-1, with 7 bases lining up with TRBD1. In germline, CDR1 is SGDLS, CDR2 YYNGEE. Trimming at V came to 0 bases and at J to 0 bases, leaving 2 bases not matched to a gene. The CDR3 covers 15 residues.